Presented here are 9 T cell receptor beta chains from one specimen sequenced in a study of blood T cell repertoires in COVID-19. This table comes from immunoSEQ multiplex PCR, and its TCRdb copy is limited to in-frame clones, with some not included. The data hold fewer than 60,000 clones, with approximately 80% observed a single time. What was sequenced was peripheral blood. The receptors stem from a human donor in a cohort sampled during active COVID-19.

The chain recombines TRBV7-9 with TRBJ1-1; 7 bases map to TRBD1. With 5 bases clipped from V and 1 base from J, the junction kept 4 bases outside the gene matches. The length of the CDR3 is 14 residues. CDR1 is SEHNR, CDR2 FQNEAQ, per germline (reference sequence). The CDR3 region has the DNA TGTGCCAGCAGCGCGGGACAGAGGAACACTGAAGCTTTCTTT. This gives the protein CASSAGQRNTEAFF. The full variable domain, in which reference TRBV7-9 and TRBJ1-1 provide the parts outside the CDR3, is DTGVSQNPRHKITKRGQNVTFRCDPISEHNRLYWYRQTLGQGPEFLTYFQNEAQLEKSRLLSDRFSAERPKGSFSTLEIQRTEQGDSAMYLCASSAGQRNTEAFFGQGTRLTVV.

The rearrangement links TRBV28 to TRBJ1-2, with D possibly matching TRBD1 (5 bases). The V end was cut by 2 bases, the J end by 7 bases, with 11 bases between. CDR1 is MDHEN, CDR2 SYDVKM, per germline. The CDR3 is 13 amino acids. The CDR3 is CASSLGPRVGYTF. As DNA, the CDR3 is TGTGCCAGCAGTTTAGGGCCCAGGGTTGGCTACACCTTC.

The V call is TRBV19, the J call TRBJ2-3; possible D gene TRBD2, 7 bases. CDR1 and CDR2 from the germline V gene are LNHDA and SQIVND (reference sequence). The CDR3 has 16 amino acids. Between the trimmed V and J ends, which lost 3 bases and 1 base, there was a span of 14 bases. The CDR3 loop is CASSMAGAVGTDTQYF. The CDR3 nucleotides are TGTGCCAGTAGTATGGCGGGGGCGGTGGGCACAGATACGCAGTATTTT.

The chain recombines TRBV12-5 with TRBJ1-6; D is ambiguous. The CDR3 sequence is 14 residues long. Between the trimmed V and J ends, which lost 6 bases and 7 bases, there was a span of 13 bases. From germline, CDR1 is LGHNT and CDR2 FRNRAP. CDR3 in DNA: TGTGCTAGTGGCACCGGACTGACAAATTCACCCCTCCACTTT. Amino acid sequence: CASGTGLTNSPLHF.

The J gene is TRBJ2-1, the V gene TRBV5-4, with TRBD1 matching 8 bases. The CDR3 sequence is 15 residues long. In germline, CDR1 is SGHNT, CDR2 YYREEE (reference sequence). V lost 0 bases and J lost 6; bases outside the gene matches: 5. As DNA, the CDR3 is TGTGCCAGCAGCTTGGGGGGACAGGCGATCAATGAGCAGTTCTTC. It translates to CASSLGGQAINEQFF.

This chain links TRBV4-1 with TRBJ2-7; D remains ambiguous. Germline values: CDR1 MGHRA, CDR2 YSYEKL. V lost 3 bases and J lost 3, with 15 bases in between. The CDR3 spans 15 residues. The CDR3 region has the DNA TGCGCCAGCAGCCAGGGCCCCCTCAGAGTCTACGAGCAGTACTTC. This gives the protein CASSQGPLRVYEQYF.

Written as DNA, the CDR3 is TGTGCCAGCAGTCCCCTTCACGACAGCAGCAATCAGCCCCAGCATTTT. Translated: CASSPLHDSSNQPQHF. J is TRBJ1-5 and V is TRBV28; possible D gene TRBD1, 5 bases. Trimming stripped 5 bases from V and 1 base from J, with 15 bases between. The V gene's germline CDR1 is MDHEN and CDR2 SYDVKM. The CDR3 extends over 16 amino acids.

This chain joins TRBV28 and TRBJ1-1, with D possibly TRBD1 on 6 matching bases. The germline V gene encodes CDR1 MDHEN and CDR2 SYDVKM. The CDR3 is 14 amino acids. Trimming took 6 bases from V and 7 from J, leaving 18 bases between them. The CDR3 is CASSTSGELYEAFF. The DNA for the CDR3 is TGTGCCAGCAGCACCTCAGGGGAACTATATGAAGCTTTCTTT.

The rearrangement uses TRBV7-9 and TRBJ2-5; 7 nucleotides match TRBD2. J gave up 4 bases and V 4 bases, and 0 bases lay outside the gene matches. Germline values: CDR1 SEHNR, CDR2 FQNEAQ (reference sequence). This CDR3 contains 12 residues. This chain's CDR3 is CASSSSGETQYF. In DNA form, the CDR3 reads TGTGCCAGCAGCTCTAGCGGAGAGACCCAGTACTTC. The full variable domain, in which reference TRBV7-9 and TRBJ2-5 provide the parts outside the CDR3, is DTGVSQNPRHKITKRGQNVTFRCDPISEHNRLYWYRQTLGQGPEFLTYFQNEAQLEKSRLLSDRFSAERPKGSFSTLEIQRTEQGDSAMYLCASSSSGETQYFGPGTRLLVL.